This TCR beta chain was sequenced during a study of response to subunit inactivated influenza vaccine. The germline V gene has CDR1 LNHNV and CDR2 YYDKDF (reference sequence). V lost 1 base and J lost 6; bases outside the gene matches: 7. The CDR3 totals 15 residues. One entry per CDR3 protein, called by TCRdb with MiXCR from the RT-PCR reads. The repertoire includes roughly 670,000 distinct CDR3 sequences, roughly 15% of them detected once, and roughly 7.6% sits in the top ten. The TCR sequence derives from a man between 45 and 60 years old who received an inactivated influenza vaccine. The gene calls are TRBV15 and TRBJ2-7; TRBD1 agrees at 9 bases. This sample comprised PBMCs from blood, obtained approximately 15 days before vaccination. The CDR3 DNA follows: TGTGCCACCAGCAGAGCGGGACAGGGTCTTGGCGAGCAGTACTTC. Encoded protein: CATSRAGQGLGEQYF.